Listed below are T cell receptor beta chains from one sample, sequenced in a study of blood T cell repertoires in COVID-19. Profiling relied on immunoSEQ multiplex PCR, and the TCRdb table lists in-frame clones only, not all of them. Among some 80,000 clones listed, approximately 85% were seen once. Material: peripheral blood. These receptors were obtained from a man aged 45-65 years with COVID-19, enrolled during active disease. Both conserved end residues are part of each CDR3. Each record gives: D gene, V gene, J gene, clone size, CDR3 DNA, CDR3 protein. A D gene is named only where the DNA matches it firmly. Clone size appears in some rows only: once, few, many, or a class for an expanded clone.

D: NA; V: TRBV2; J: TRBJ2-7; size: NA; DNA: TGTGCCAGCAGTGAAGCGGAGGACAGAGACTACGAGCAGTACTTC; CDR3: CASSEAEDRDYEQYF
D: NA; V: TRBV3-1/TRBV3-2; J: TRBJ1-6; size: NA; DNA: TGTGCCAGCAGCACCCGCACAGGCCAGGGTAATTCACCCCTCCACTTT; CDR3: CASSTRTGQGNSPLHF
D: TRBD2; V: TRBV9; J: TRBJ2-2; size: NA; DNA: TGTGCCAGCAGCAGACTAGCGGGCACCGGGGAGCTGTTTTTT; CDR3: CASSRLAGTGELFF
D: TRBD2; V: TRBV11-2; J: TRBJ2-3; size: NA; DNA: TGTGCCAGCAGCCCGAGCGGGAGGGTAGATACGCAGTATTTT; CDR3: CASSPSGRVDTQYF
D: NA; V: TRBV7-9; J: TRBJ1-2; size: NA; DNA: TGTGCCAGCAGCTTAGCGAGCGGCTACACCTTC; CDR3: CASSLASGYTF
D: TRBD2; V: TRBV4-1; J: TRBJ2-1; size: NA; DNA: TGCGCCAGCAGCCATCGAGTCCTAACGGGAGGGCCAGGAAATGAGCAGTTCTTC; CDR3: CASSHRVLTGGPGNEQFF
D: NA; V: TRBV24-1; J: TRBJ2-5; size: NA; DNA: TGTGCCACCAGTGATTTCGCCCGGGATCGGGAGACCCAGTACTTC; CDR3: CATSDFARDRETQYF
D: NA; V: TRBV29-1; J: TRBJ1-2; size: few; DNA: TGCAGCGTTGCGCTTGTACAGGGTAAGGGCTACACCTTC; CDR3: CSVALVQGKGYTF
D: TRBD2; V: TRBV24-1; J: TRBJ2-3; size: NA; DNA: TGTGCCACCAGTGACCGAGCGGGGGGGACAGATACGCAGTATTTT; CDR3: CATSDRAGGTDTQYF
D: NA; V: TRBV28; J: TRBJ1-1; size: NA; DNA: TGTGCCAGCAGTTCGCAGGGGTCCCTTGAAGCTTTCTTT; CDR3: CASSSQGSLEAFF
D: NA; V: TRBV28; J: TRBJ1-2; size: few; DNA: TGTGCCAGCAGTTTACCCCGCAGCTATGGCTACACCTTC; CDR3: CASSLPRSYGYTF
D: TRBD1; V: TRBV5-1; J: TRBJ2-4; size: NA; DNA: TGCGCCAGCAGCTTGGGACAGGGGATTCAAAACATTCAGTACTTC; CDR3: CASSLGQGIQNIQYF
D: TRBD1; V: TRBV9; J: TRBJ2-7; size: NA; DNA: TGTGCCAGCAGCGAAGGCTCCCGGGACAGAGCCTACGAGCAGTACTTC; CDR3: CASSEGSRDRAYEQYF
D: NA; V: TRBV7-9; J: TRBJ2-1; size: NA; DNA: TGTGCCAGCAGCTTAAAGTTGCGTTACAATGAGCAGTTCTTC; CDR3: CASSLKLRYNEQFF
D: TRBD2; V: TRBV5-1; J: TRBJ2-7; size: NA; DNA: TGCGCCAGCAGCAAGACTAGCGGGAGGCCCTACGAGCAGTACTTC; CDR3: CASSKTSGRPYEQYF
D: TRBD1; V: TRBV11-2; J: TRBJ1-1; size: NA; DNA: TGTGCCAGCAGCTTCAGGGGGCTCACTGAAGCTTTCTTT; CDR3: CASSFRGLTEAFF
D: TRBD1; V: TRBV3-1/TRBV3-2; J: TRBJ2-5; size: once; DNA: TGTGCCAGCAGCCGAAGACAGGGGTGGGAGACCCAGTACTTC; CDR3: CASSRRQGWETQYF
D: TRBD1; V: TRBV5-1; J: TRBJ2-3; size: NA; DNA: TGCGCCAGCAGAATACAGGGGGTTTCGGATACGCAGTATTTT; CDR3: CASRIQGVSDTQYF
D: TRBD1; V: TRBV5-1; J: TRBJ2-5; size: NA; DNA: TGCGCCAGCAGCTTGGACAACAGGGGATTTGGAGAGACCCAGTACTTC; CDR3: CASSLDNRGFGETQYF
D: NA; V: TRBV5-1; J: TRBJ1-1; size: once; DNA: TGCGCCAGCAGCAGGGGAAACACTGAAGCTTTCTTT; CDR3: CASSRGNTEAFF
D: TRBD2; V: TRBV19; J: TRBJ2-1; size: NA; DNA: TGTGCCAGCAGAGGGGTAGCGGGAGGGCTTGGTGAGCAGTTCTTC; CDR3: CASRGVAGGLGEQFF
D: NA; V: TRBV6-5; J: TRBJ2-5; size: NA; DNA: TGTGCCAGCATCCCCGACTATAGAGTCCAAGAGACCCAGTACTTC; CDR3: CASIPDYRVQETQYF
D: TRBD1; V: TRBV9; J: TRBJ1-6; size: NA; DNA: TGTGCCAGCAGCCCCCAGGGGGCCGTCTCACCCCTCCACTTT; CDR3: CASSPQGAVSPLHF
D: NA; V: TRBV5-1; J: TRBJ2-3; size: NA; DNA: TGCGCCAGCAGCGAGGCAGATACGCAGTATTTT; CDR3: CASSEADTQYF